This T cell receptor (beta chain) was identified in a study of OX40 agonist ivuxolimab in advanced cancers. On the study more broadly: Given to patients was ivuxolimab, an agonistic anti-OX40 (CD134) antibody.

About this clone: Compared with germline, one end of the junction differs, possibly owing to a read error.

Blood sampling took place at baseline, cycle 4 day 1, and cycle 7 day 1. The data were produced by immunoSEQ multiplex PCR, yet TCRdb's version contains in-frame clones alone and is incomplete. The sample has about 62,000 clones; 85% are singletons. The CDR3 loop spans 15 amino acids. Germline V gene sequence: CDR1 SSHAT, CDR2 FNYEAQ (reference sequence). This TCR derives from an adult with an advanced solid tumor such as melanoma, head and neck, liver or kidney cancer. The J gene is TRBJ2-5, the V gene TRBV7-7, with TRBD2 identical over 13 bases. The sample here was CD4+ or CD8+ T cells sorted from blood, taken in a trial of the OX40 agonist ivuxolimab. In DNA, the CDR3 is TGTGCTAGCAGCGCAGGACTAGCGGGGGCAGAGACCCAGTACTTC. Its protein is CASSAGLAGAETQYF.